This T cell receptor (beta chain) was sequenced during a study of T cell repertoires in cytomegalovirus infection. Study-wide background: It was the public TCR beta signatures that indicated both CMV infection and matching HLA type.

In TCRdb, the reads were re-called with MiXCR into one record per CDR3 protein. The sample consists of around 450,000 distinct CDR3 sequences, around 32% of them appearing once. This clonotype showed up many times. Its antigen is not identified. The CDR3 extends over 18 amino acids. Germline-derived CDR1 and CDR2 are SGHTA and FQGNSA. V lost 4 bases, J lost 2 bases, and 8 bases stayed unmatched. General study points: The study found HLA-C-restricted CMV-specific TCR beta clonotypes dominating the ex vivo response.

The sequenced material came from PBMCs. This TCR was recovered from a human donor in good health (CMV status not recorded). Some clones in this sample may be carry-over from other donors' samples. The V and J genes are TRBV7-2 and TRBJ2-6, with 10 bases aligning to TRBD1. This CDR3 is CASSSRDRGVAGANVLTF. The CDR3 bases are TGTGCCAGCAGCTCCCGGGACAGGGGTGTAGCTGGGGCCAACGTCCTGACTTTC.